The present entry profiles one T cell receptor beta chain with its context. Its antigen remains unknown. This may come from a read error, since a much larger clone is one base off. The authors used roughly 600 ng of bulk tumor genomic DNA per sample as template. Spaced far apart, several biopsies were taken from each primary tumor during surgery. Those enrolled were patients newly diagnosed with untreated non-small cell lung cancer and undergoing curative surgery. The sample comes from a study of immune heterogeneity within non-small cell lung tumors. Overall study findings and caveats: A moderate but significant correlation was found, linking local T-cell clonality with local tumor mutational burden (R about 0.37). Each patient's tumor sites shared recurring identical dominant CDR3 beta clonotypes, and individual sites also carried their own high-frequency clones.

Multiplex PCR employing 32 V and 13 J primers generated amplicons of the TCR beta CDR3. TCRdb fed the multiplex PCR reads into MiXCR, producing one record per CDR3 protein. The profile shows 14,000 or so distinct CDR3 sequences, under 30% of them singletons. The CDR3 consists of 16 residues. V lost 6 bases and J lost 0, with 14 bases in between. J is TRBJ2-2 and V is TRBV12-3 or TRBV12-4; D unresolved. The origin of this receptor is a man aged 35 to 55 with non-small cell lung cancer. Sequenced sample: lung tumor tissue. The CDR3 here is CASSPDFGANTGELFF. The DNA for the CDR3 is TGTGCCAGCAGCCCCGATTTCGGCGCGAACACCGGGGAGCTGTTTTTT.